The rows below give T cell receptor beta chains drawn from one sample of a study of T cell responses to AZD1222 COVID-19 vaccine. The table came from immunoSEQ multiplex PCR; TCRdb's copy has only in-frame clones and leaves some out. Of 75,000 to 100,000 clones in the sample, just over 85% are singletons; the top ten hold 10%. Material: peripheral blood, obtained on day 0 of MenACWY control vaccination. These TCRs come from an adult in good health. Each CDR3 is given with its conserved first and last residue. The D gene is left open where the match is weak. Clone size, where shown, is once, few, many, or a class for clones that have expanded.

v_call	j_call	clone_size	cdr3_length	d_call	cdr3_aa	cdr3_nt
TRBV5-1	TRBJ2-7	-	14	-	CASSLLDMNYEQYF	TGCGCCAGCAGCTTGTTGGACATGAACTACGAGCAGTACTTC
TRBV19	TRBJ1-1	-	14	-	CASSIDRKNTEAFF	TGTGCCAGTAGTATTGACAGGAAGAACACTGAAGCTTTCTTT
TRBV6-5	TRBJ2-7	-	14	TRBD1	CASSRGTGGDEQYF	TGTGCCAGCAGTCGAGGGACAGGGGGCGACGAGCAGTACTTC
TRBV9	TRBJ2-1	-	16	TRBD1	CASSPRTGGVDNEQFF	TGTGCCAGCAGCCCCAGGACAGGGGGAGTGGACAATGAGCAGTTCTTC
TRBV6-5	TRBJ1-6	-	14	-	CASRPGLYNSPLHF	TGTGCCAGCAGACCTGGACTGTATAATTCACCCCTCCACTTT
TRBV3-1/TRBV3-2	TRBJ1-2	few	11	-	CASTSGGTYTF	TGTGCCAGCACCTCCGGTGGTACGTACACCTTC
TRBV4-2	TRBJ1-6	-	16	-	CASSQDPRGGGSPLHF	TGTGCCAGCAGCCAAGATCCGCGGGGTGGGGGTTCACCCCTCCACTTT
TRBV14	TRBJ2-5	-	12	-	CASSQDTETQYF	TGTGCCAGCAGCCAAGATACGGAGACCCAGTACTTC
TRBV21-1	TRBJ2-4	once	8	-	CASSIGYF	TGTGCCAGCAGCATAGGATACTTC
TRBV19	TRBJ2-7	-	12	-	CASSIGSHEQYF	TGTGCCAGTAGTATAGGGTCCCACGAGCAGTACTTC
TRBV2	TRBJ2-6	-	18	-	CASSRDRAALSGANVLTF	TGTGCCAGCAGCCGGGACCGAGCGGCCCTCTCTGGGGCCAACGTCCTGACTTTC
TRBV3-1/TRBV3-2	TRBJ2-1	-	16	TRBD2	CASSPPGTSGYNEQFF	TGTGCCAGCAGCCCACCCGGTACTAGCGGTTACAATGAGCAGTTCTTC
TRBV15	TRBJ1-4	-	14	-	CATSRDAAEEKLFF	TGTGCCACCAGCAGAGACGCGGCCGAGGAAAAACTGTTTTTT
TRBV10-3	TRBJ1-2	-	15	TRBD1	CAISDTIQGVNGYTF	TGTGCCATCAGTGACACGATACAGGGGGTGAATGGCTACACCTTC
TRBV6-4	TRBJ1-5	-	18	-	CASSDSGPTGWSNQPQHF	TGTGCCAGCAGTGACTCAGGTCCTACAGGGTGGAGCAATCAGCCCCAGCATTTT
TRBV9	TRBJ1-1	-	13	TRBD1	CASSGTGGPEAFF	TGTGCCAGCAGCGGGACAGGAGGGCCTGAAGCTTTCTTT
TRBV18	TRBJ2-3	-	14	-	CASSPSVNTDTQYF	TGTGCCAGCTCACCTTCCGTCAACACAGATACGCAGTATTTT
TRBV29-1	TRBJ1-1	-	12	-	CSVDRWNTEAFF	TGCAGCGTTGACAGATGGAACACTGAAGCTTTCTTT
TRBV28	TRBJ2-2	-	13	-	CASSFQNTGELFF	TGTGCCAGCAGTTTTCAGAACACCGGGGAGCTGTTTTTT
TRBV19	TRBJ2-1	-	15	-	CASSVSGANRGEQFF	TGTGCCAGTAGTGTTAGCGGGGCGAACAGGGGTGAGCAGTTCTTC
TRBV11-2	TRBJ1-3	once	17	-	CASSPSTGVGSGNTIYF	TGTGCCAGCAGCCCGTCGACTGGGGTCGGCTCTGGAAACACCATATATTTT
TRBV7-2	TRBJ1-2	-	14	-	CASSLEAQDWGYTF	TGTGCCAGCAGCTTAGAGGCGCAGGACTGGGGCTACACCTTC
TRBV2	TRBJ1-2	-	14	-	CASSERTTNYGYTF	TGTGCCAGCAGTGAACGGACAACTAACTATGGCTACACCTTC
TRBV7-8	TRBJ2-7	-	14	TRBD2	CASSPGGVSYEQYF	TGTGCCAGCAGCCCCGGGGGGGTCTCCTACGAGCAGTACTTC